The present T cell receptor beta chain was sequenced within a study of sequential checkpoint blockade in melanoma. At the level of the study: Randomization was 1:1 between first-line nivolumab→ipilimumab and ipilimumab→nivolumab. Maintenance nivolumab came after either treatment sequence.

Sequenced by immunoSEQ multiplex PCR; TCRdb stores in-frame clones only, minus some. The sample holds roughly 15,000 clones; around 70% are singletons and the top ten take around a third. The trim removed 5 bases at V and 2 bases at J, leaving 8 bases unmatched. Germline lookup yields CDR1 SEHNR and CDR2 FQNEAQ (reference sequence). The CDR3 spans 16 residues. The treatment is: randomized to nivolumab then ipilimumab (arm A) or the reverse (arm B). Live CD3+CD8+ CD19− CD56− cells were sorted from PBMCs. This clone was picked up a small number of times. The specimen was CD8+ T cells sorted from blood (inferred from file names), collected from a patient given nivolumab and ipilimumab in sequence. This TCR derives from a human donor with melanoma. The chain uses TRBV7-9 and TRBJ2-3; TRBD2 matches 9 bases. Here the CDR3 reads CASSHTAGGPTDTQYF. The CDR3 DNA follows: TGTGCCAGCAGCCACACAGCGGGAGGCCCCACAGATACGCAGTATTTT.